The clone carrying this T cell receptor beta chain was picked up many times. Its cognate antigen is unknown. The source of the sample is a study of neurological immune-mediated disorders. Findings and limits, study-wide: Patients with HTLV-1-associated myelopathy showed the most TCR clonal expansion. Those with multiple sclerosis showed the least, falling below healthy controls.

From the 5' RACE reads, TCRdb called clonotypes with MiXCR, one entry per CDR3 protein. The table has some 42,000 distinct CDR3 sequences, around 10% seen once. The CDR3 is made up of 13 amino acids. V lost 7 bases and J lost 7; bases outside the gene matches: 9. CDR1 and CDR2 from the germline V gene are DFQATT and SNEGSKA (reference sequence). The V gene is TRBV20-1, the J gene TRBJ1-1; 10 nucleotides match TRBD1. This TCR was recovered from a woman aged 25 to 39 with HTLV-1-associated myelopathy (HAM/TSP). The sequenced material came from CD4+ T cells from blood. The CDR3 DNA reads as TGCAGTGTAGTGACAGGGGGCAAGTATGAAGCTTTCTTT. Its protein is CSVVTGGKYEAFF.